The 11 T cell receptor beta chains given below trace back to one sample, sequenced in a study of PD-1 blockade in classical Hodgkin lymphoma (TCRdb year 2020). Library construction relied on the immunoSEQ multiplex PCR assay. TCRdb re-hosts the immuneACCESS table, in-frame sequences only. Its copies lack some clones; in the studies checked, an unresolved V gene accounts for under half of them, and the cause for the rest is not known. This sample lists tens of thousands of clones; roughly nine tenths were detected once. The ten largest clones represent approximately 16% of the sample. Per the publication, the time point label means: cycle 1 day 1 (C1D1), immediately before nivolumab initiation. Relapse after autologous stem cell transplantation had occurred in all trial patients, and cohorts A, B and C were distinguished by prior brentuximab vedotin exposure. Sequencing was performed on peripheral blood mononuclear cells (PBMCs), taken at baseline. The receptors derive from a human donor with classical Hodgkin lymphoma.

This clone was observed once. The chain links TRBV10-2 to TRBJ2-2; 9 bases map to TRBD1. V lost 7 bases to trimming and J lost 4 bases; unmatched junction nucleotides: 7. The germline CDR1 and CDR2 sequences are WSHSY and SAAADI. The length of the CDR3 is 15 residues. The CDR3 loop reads CASIQQGAPTGELFF. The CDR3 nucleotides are TGCGCCAGCATCCAACAGGGGGCCCCCACCGGGGAGCTGTTTTTT.

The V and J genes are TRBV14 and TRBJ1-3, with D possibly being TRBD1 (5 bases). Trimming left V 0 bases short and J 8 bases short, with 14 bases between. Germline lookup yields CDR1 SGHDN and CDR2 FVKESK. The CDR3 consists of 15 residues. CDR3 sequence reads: CASSQDRRGRDTIYF. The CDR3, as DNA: TGTGCCAGCAGCCAAGATCGGAGGGGCCGAGACACCATATATTTT.

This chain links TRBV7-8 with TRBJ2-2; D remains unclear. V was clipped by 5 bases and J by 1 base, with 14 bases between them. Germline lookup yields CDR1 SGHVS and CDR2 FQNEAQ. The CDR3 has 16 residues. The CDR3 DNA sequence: TGTGCCAGCAGCCGTACATCGGCGAAGAACACCGGGGAGCTGTTTTTT. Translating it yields CASSRTSAKNTGELFF.

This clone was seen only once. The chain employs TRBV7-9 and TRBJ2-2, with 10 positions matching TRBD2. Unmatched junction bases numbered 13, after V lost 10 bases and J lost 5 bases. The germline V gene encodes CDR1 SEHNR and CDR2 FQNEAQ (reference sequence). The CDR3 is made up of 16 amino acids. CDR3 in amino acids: CATPPLAGELTGELFF. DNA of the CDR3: TGTGCCACCCCGCCCCTAGCGGGGGAACTAACCGGGGAGCTGTTTTTT.

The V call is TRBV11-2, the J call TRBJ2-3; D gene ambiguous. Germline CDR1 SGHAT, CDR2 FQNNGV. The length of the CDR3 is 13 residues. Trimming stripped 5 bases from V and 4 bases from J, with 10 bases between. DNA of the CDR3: TGTGCCAGCAGCCTCCTCCTGGCAGATACGCAGTATTTT. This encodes CASSLLLADTQYF.

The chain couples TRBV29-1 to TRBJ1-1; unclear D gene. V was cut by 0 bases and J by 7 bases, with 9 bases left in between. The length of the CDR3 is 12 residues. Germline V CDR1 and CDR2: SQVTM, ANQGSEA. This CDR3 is CSVEDLVVEAFF. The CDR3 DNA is TGCAGCGTTGAAGATCTAGTTGTTGAAGCTTTCTTT.

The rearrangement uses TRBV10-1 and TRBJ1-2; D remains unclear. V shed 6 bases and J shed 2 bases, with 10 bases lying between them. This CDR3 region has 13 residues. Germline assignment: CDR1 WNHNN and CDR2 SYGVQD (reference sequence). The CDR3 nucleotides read TGCGCCAGCAGCCACGGACGGAACTATGGCTACACCTTC. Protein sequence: CASSHGRNYGYTF.

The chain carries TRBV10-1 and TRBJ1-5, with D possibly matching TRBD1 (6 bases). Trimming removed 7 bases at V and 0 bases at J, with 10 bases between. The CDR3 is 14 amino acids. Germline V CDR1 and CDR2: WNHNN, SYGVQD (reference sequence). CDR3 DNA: TGCGCCAGCACCTCAGGGGTTAGCAATCAGCCCCAGCATTTT. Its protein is CASTSGVSNQPQHF.

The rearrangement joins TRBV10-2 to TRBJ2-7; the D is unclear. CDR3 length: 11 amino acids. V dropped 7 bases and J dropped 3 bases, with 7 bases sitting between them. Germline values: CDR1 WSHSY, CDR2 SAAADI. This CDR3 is CASNDGYEQYF. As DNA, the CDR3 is TGCGCCAGCAACGACGGCTACGAGCAGTACTTC.

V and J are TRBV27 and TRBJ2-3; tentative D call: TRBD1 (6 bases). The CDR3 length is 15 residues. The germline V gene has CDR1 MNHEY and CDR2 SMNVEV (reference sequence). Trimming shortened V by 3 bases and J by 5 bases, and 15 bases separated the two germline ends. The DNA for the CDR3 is TGTGCCAGCAGTTTCTCAGGGGCAATTGGAGATACGCAGTATTTT. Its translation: CASSFSGAIGDTQYF.

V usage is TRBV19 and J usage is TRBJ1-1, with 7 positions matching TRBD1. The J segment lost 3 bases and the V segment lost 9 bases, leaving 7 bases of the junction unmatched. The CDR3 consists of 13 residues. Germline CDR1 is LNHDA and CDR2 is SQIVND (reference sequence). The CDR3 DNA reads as TGTGCCAGCCGACAGGGCTCTTACACTGAAGCTTTCTTT. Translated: CASRQGSYTEAFF.